This note documents a single T cell receptor (beta chain) sequence. The CDR3 has 13 residues. Germline V lookup: CDR1 KGHSH, CDR2 LQKENI. V lost 3 bases to trimming and J lost 4 bases, with 9 bases between them. The data were taken from a study of control samples from healthy donors and cancer patients. Clones were sequenced by immunoSEQ multiplex PCR, and TCRdb holds only the in-frame ones, with some missing. The sample yields approximately 70,000 clones, 83% seen once. The rearrangement joins TRBV18 to TRBJ1-1; tentative D call: TRBD1 (6 bases). The sample taken for sequencing was blood. The sequence was collected from a man in his 60s in good health. The CDR3 loop is CASSPGASTEAFF. DNA for the CDR3: TGTGCCAGCTCACCGGGGGCTAGCACTGAAGCTTTCTTT.